The rows below give T cell receptor beta chains drawn from one sample of a study of cytomegalovirus exposure and HLA in healthy donors. Libraries were prepared by immunoSEQ multiplex PCR; TCRdb keeps only in-frame clonotypes and omits some of them. The table records about 270,000 clones, roughly 90% of them present only once. The specimen was PBMCs. These receptors were taken from a man between 40 and 49 years old in good health and CMV-seropositive. CDR3s include the opening cysteine and the closing phenylalanine or tryptophan. D genes are given only for firm matches. Rows give clone size only sometimes, using once, few, many, or a class for an expanded clone.

TRBJ1-1	.	once	15	TRBV27	TGTGCCAGCAGTTTATCGTCAGGGGCAATAGCTGAAGCTTTCTTT	CASSLSSGAIAEAFF
TRBJ2-7	TRBD1	.	15	TRBV27	TGTGCCAGCAGTTTAGGGACAGGCGATTTCAACGAGCAGTACTTC	CASSLGTGDFNEQYF
TRBJ1-4	TRBD1	.	15	TRBV5-4	TGTGCCAGCAGCTTGAAGGGACAGGGGTATGAAAAACTGTTTTTT	CASSLKGQGYEKLFF
TRBJ2-2	.	.	13	TRBV30	TGTGCCTGGAGTGTTGGAGGGTCCGGGGAGCTGTTTTTT	CAWSVGGSGELFF
TRBJ2-5	.	.	15	TRBV9	TGTGCCAGCAGCGTAGTTGCGGGGAGTGGGAAGACCCAGTACTTC	CASSVVAGSGKTQYF
TRBJ1-3	TRBD1	.	16	TRBV7-2	TGTGCCAGCAGCACCACCTCAGGGACAGGGGGAAACACCATATATTTT	CASSTTSGTGGNTIYF
TRBJ2-3	TRBD2	.	15	TRBV29-1	TGCAGCGTAGCCCTAGGGCTAGCGGTCACAGATACGCAGTATTTT	CSVALGLAVTDTQYF
TRBJ2-7	TRBD1	.	15	TRBV4-1	TGCGCCAGCAGCAGCGGGACAGGGGACTACTACGAGCAGTACTTC	CASSSGTGDYYEQYF
TRBJ2-2	.	.	14	TRBV5-4	TGTGCCAGCAGCTTGGGACTAGGGGCCGGGGAGCTGTTTTTT	CASSLGLGAGELFF
TRBJ1-3	TRBD1	.	15	TRBV28	TGTGCCAGCAGTTCGACCGGGACAGGAGGAAACACCATATATTTT	CASSSTGTGGNTIYF
TRBJ2-2	.	.	13	TRBV6-1	TGTGCCAGACAGGGAGAGGACACCGGGGAGCTGTTTTTT	CARQGEDTGELFF
TRBJ2-1	TRBD2	.	16	TRBV11-1	TGTGCCAGCAGCTTCATAGCGGGAGGCCCGGTGGCTGAGCAGTTCTTC	CASSFIAGGPVAEQFF
TRBJ2-5	.	.	13	TRBV10-3	TGTGCCATCAGTGAGAATGGCGGGGAGACCCAGTACTTC	CAISENGGETQYF
TRBJ1-1	.	.	12	TRBV6-1	TGTGCCAGCAGTGAAAGTCGGTCTGAAGCTTTCTTT	CASSESRSEAFF
TRBJ2-3	TRBD1	.	15	TRBV6-5	TGTGCCAGCAGGCGGACAGGGACTAGCACAGATACGCAGTATTTT	CASRRTGTSTDTQYF
TRBJ1-1	.	.	14	TRBV28	TGTGCCAGCAGAACCGGGACATTCGACACTGAAGCTTTCTTT	CASRTGTFDTEAFF
TRBJ1-3	.	.	14	TRBV4-3	TGCGCCAGCAGCCAAGACAGCTCTGGAAACACCATATATTTT	CASSQDSSGNTIYF
TRBJ1-2	.	.	14	TRBV27	TGTGCCAGCAGTTTCGCGGGCGCGAGCTATGGCTACACCTTC	CASSFAGASYGYTF
TRBJ2-1	TRBD2	few	16	TRBV6-5	TGTGCCAGCAGTTATGGCGGGAGGCCCCTCTACAATGAGCAGTTCTTC	CASSYGGRPLYNEQFF
TRBJ2-7	.	.	13	TRBV7-9	TGTGCCAGCAGACCGGGACACCGCTACGAGCAGTACTTC	CASRPGHRYEQYF
TRBJ1-4	.	.	12	TRBV28	TGTGCCAGCAGATCCCTCAATGAAAAACTGTTTTTT	CASRSLNEKLFF
TRBJ2-7	.	.	14	TRBV5-6	TGTGCCGGCAGACCCAGCCCGGGGAACTACGAGCAGTACTTC	CAGRPSPGNYEQYF
TRBJ2-1	TRBD2	.	14	TRBV29-1	TGCAGCGCCTCGACTAGCGGGAGGGAGGATGAGCAGTTCTTC	CSASTSGREDEQFF
TRBJ2-1	.	.	13	TRBV18	TGTGCCAGCTCACCACCGATACAGGATGAGCAGTTCTTC	CASSPPIQDEQFF
TRBJ2-7	.	.	14	TRBV19	TGTGCCAGTAGTATACCCTCTTCTTTCTACGAGCAGTACTTC	CASSIPSSFYEQYF
TRBJ2-7	.	.	15	TRBV19	TGTGCCAGTAGTCAGTTCGACTTGCACCCCTACGAGCAGTACTTC	CASSQFDLHPYEQYF
TRBJ2-3	TRBD2	once	19	TRBV7-9	TGTGCCAGCAGCTTAGTGGCCGGGACTAGCGGGAGTAAGTCAGATACGCAGTATTTT	CASSLVAGTSGSKSDTQYF
TRBJ1-2	.	.	16	TRBV7-9	TGTGCCAGCAGCTTAGATGTGGACAGCCCGAACTATGGCTACACCTTC	CASSLDVDSPNYGYTF
TRBJ2-7	TRBD2	.	15	TRBV11-2	TGTGCCAGCAGCTTCAGTAGCGGGATCACCTACGAGCAGTACTTC	CASSFSSGITYEQYF
TRBJ1-2	TRBD1	.	14	TRBV7-2	TGTGCCAGCAGCCCGCGGGACAGCGGCTATGGCTACACCTTC	CASSPRDSGYGYTF
TRBJ1-1	TRBD1	.	14	TRBV7-2	TGTGCCAGCAGCTTAGTGGGTTCAGGGGGCTCGGCTTTCTTT	CASSLVGSGGSAFF
TRBJ2-1	TRBD2	.	15	TRBV5-1	TGCGCCAGCAGCACAGCGGGAGCGGTCTATTATGAGCAGTTCTTC	CASSTAGAVYYEQFF
TRBJ2-4	TRBD1	.	15	TRBV27	TGTGCCAGCAGTCGAGGTGTGACAGGGGGAAACATTCAGTACTTC	CASSRGVTGGNIQYF
TRBJ2-5	.	.	14	TRBV6-1	TGTGCCAGCAGTGAAAGGGGGGGCCAAGAGACCCAGTACTTC	CASSERGGQETQYF
TRBJ2-7	TRBD1	.	15	TRBV5-4	TGTGCCAGCAGCTCAGGGACAGGTCTTTCCTACGAGCAGTACTTC	CASSSGTGLSYEQYF
TRBJ2-7	TRBD2	.	14	TRBV27	TGTGCCAGCAGTTTACGGCGGGAGGGCTACGAGCAGTACTTC	CASSLRREGYEQYF
TRBJ2-7	TRBD1	.	15	TRBV12-5	TGTGCTAGTGCCATAACAGGGGGAGATGGGAACGAGCAGTACTTC	CASAITGGDGNEQYF
TRBJ2-7	TRBD2	.	15	TRBV19	TGTGCCAGTAGTATAACAGCTAGCGGCTCCTACGAGCAGTACTTC	CASSITASGSYEQYF
TRBJ1-4	.	.	16	TRBV19	TGTGCCAGTAGTATCCCCAGGGTGGCAACTAATGAAAAACTGTTTTTT	CASSIPRVATNEKLFF
TRBJ1-2	.	.	16	TRBV5-4	TGTGCCAGCAGCCGCTCCTCCGGGACTACTAACTATGGCTACACCTTC	CASSRSSGTTNYGYTF
TRBJ2-3	TRBD2	.	15	TRBV7-9	TGTGCCAGCCGGCGGGCTAGCGGGATTACAGATACGCAGTATTTT	CASRRASGITDTQYF
TRBJ1-2	.	.	18	TRBV13	TGTGCCAGCAGCTTAGTGGGCGGGGGTGGCGTTCCTCACTATGGCTACACCTTC	CASSLVGGGGVPHYGYTF
TRBJ2-7	.	.	12	TRBV5-1	TGCGCCAGCAGCTTCAGCTCCTACGAGCAGTACTTC	CASSFSSYEQYF